This T cell receptor beta chain was found in a study of somatic mutations in cytotoxic T cells in rheumatoid arthritis. Clones were read by immunoSEQ multiplex PCR, and TCRdb kept only the in-frame ones, dropping some. The sample holds 15,000 to 20,000 clones, over 60% seen once. With regard to this clone: Antigen unknown.

Study-level points and caveats: CD8+ T cells showed clonality that did not differ significantly between patients with rheumatoid arthritis and age-matched healthy controls.

There are 12 residues in the CDR3. Germline-derived CDR1 and CDR2 are SGHRS and YFSETQ. Trimming removed 0 bases from V and 3 bases from J, with 3 bases in between. The chain has TRBV5-1 and TRBJ2-5, with D uncertain. Sequencing was performed on CD8+ T cells sorted from blood. The source is an adult with rheumatoid arthritis. CDR3 sequence: CASSLVEETQYF. The CDR3 DNA sequence: TGCGCCAGCAGCTTGGTAGAAGAGACCCAGTACTTC.